The clone carrying this T cell receptor beta chain was picked up one time. The sample comes from a study of blood T cell repertoires in COVID-19. Study summary: COVID-19 samples, acute and convalescent, were from the United States, Italy and Spain. The analysed material was cDNA or gDNA that came from T cells, B-cell-depleted T cells, or PBMCs.

As handled by the study authors: Quantification of nucleated cells was approximated via reference gene primer amplification. Using immunoSEQ multiplex PCR, the repertoire was profiled, and TCRdb retains in-frame clones only, with some absent. That table supplies the V and J calls and clone size; D and trimming were determined from the DNA. The repertoire holds 200,000 to 250,000 clones, with around 80% as singletons. V lost 2 bases, J lost 7 bases, and 10 bases lay in between. The germline gives CDR1 WSHSY, CDR2 SAAADI. The CDR3 sequence is 13 residues long. What was sequenced was peripheral blood. This chain joins TRBV10-2 and TRBJ2-3; possibly TRBD1 for D (6 bases). The receptor was derived from a woman aged 70-85 years with acute or convalescent COVID-19. The CDR3 region is CASSEGQGYTQYF. The CDR3 region has the DNA TGCGCCAGCAGTGAGGGGCAGGGGTATACGCAGTATTTT.